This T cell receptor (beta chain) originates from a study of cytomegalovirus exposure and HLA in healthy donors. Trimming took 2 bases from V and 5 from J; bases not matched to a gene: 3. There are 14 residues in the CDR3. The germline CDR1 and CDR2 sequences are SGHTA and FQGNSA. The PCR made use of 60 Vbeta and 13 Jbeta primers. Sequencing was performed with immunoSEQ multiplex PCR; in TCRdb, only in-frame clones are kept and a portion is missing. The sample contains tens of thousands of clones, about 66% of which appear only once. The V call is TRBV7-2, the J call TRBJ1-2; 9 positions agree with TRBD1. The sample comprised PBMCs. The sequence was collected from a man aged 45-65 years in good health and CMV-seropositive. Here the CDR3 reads CASSLQDRGYGYTF. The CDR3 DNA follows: TGTGCCAGCAGCTTACAGGACAGGGGATATGGCTACACCTTC.